The rows below give T cell receptor beta chains drawn from one sample of a study of T cells in Graves' hyperthyroidism and ophthalmopathy. TCRdb reprocessed the multiplex PCR reads with MiXCR, giving one entry per CDR3 protein. The repertoire holds 250,000 to 300,000 distinct CDR3 sequences, with around 20% as singletons. The sample was blood. All receptors derive from a man aged 45-65 years with Graves' ophthalmopathy. CDR3s include the opening cysteine and the closing phenylalanine or tryptophan. D genes are given only for firm matches. Rows may omit the clone size; those that give it use once, few, many or a size class.

cdr3_aa cdr3_nt j_call d_call v_call clone_size
CASSRDVNTEAFF TGTGCCAGCAGCAGAGACGTGAACACTGAAGCTTTCTTT TRBJ1-1 NA TRBV3-1 NA
CASSELVDNQPQHF TGTGCCAGCAGTGAACTGGTAGACAATCAGCCCCAGCATTTT TRBJ1-5 NA TRBV2 NA
CASRELGQGGYEQYF TGTGCCAGCAGAGAGTTAGGACAGGGGGGCTACGAGCAGTACTTC TRBJ2-7 TRBD1 TRBV2 NA
CASSFQAGGPPYGQYF TGTGCCAGCAGTTTCCAAGCGGGAGGGCCTCCCTACGGGCAGTACTTC TRBJ2-7 TRBD2 TRBV28 NA
CATHRQGDTQYF TGTGCCACCCACAGACAGGGAGATACGCAGTATTTT TRBJ2-3 TRBD1 TRBV28 many
CASSLNSLVDPQFF TGTGCCAGCAGTTTAAATTCGTTGGTAGACCCCCAGTTCTTC TRBJ2-1 NA TRBV27 NA
CASSLTGIHEQYF TGTGCCAGCAGCTTAACAGGGATCCACGAGCAGTACTTC TRBJ2-7 NA TRBV11-1 many
CSASGSRSDTQYF TGCAGTGCTAGTGGGAGTCGTTCAGATACGCAGTATTTT TRBJ2-3 NA TRBV20-1 NA
CASSGTGKEQYF TGTGCCAGCAGCGGCACAGGGAAGGAGCAGTACTTC TRBJ2-7 NA TRBV6-1 NA
CSARDLARGSYEQYF TGCAGTGCTAGAGATCTCGCCAGGGGATCATACGAGCAGTACTTC TRBJ2-7 NA TRBV20-1 many
CASSFLGQVNQPQHF TGTGCCAGCAGTTTCTTGGGACAAGTCAATCAGCCCCAGCATTTT TRBJ1-5 NA TRBV12-3/TRBV12-4 many
CATSEIGYNEQFF TGTGCCACCAGTGAAATAGGATACAATGAGCAGTTCTTC TRBJ2-1 NA TRBV24-1 NA
CASSLTGTGLMYF TGTGCCAGCAGCTTAACTGGGACAGGGCTGATGTACTTC TRBJ2-4 TRBD1 TRBV11-2 NA
CASSRGFKTDTQYF TGTGCCAGCTCCCGGGGCTTTAAGACAGATACGCAGTATTTT TRBJ2-3 NA TRBV6-1 NA
CSVELDRGYEQYF TGCAGCGTTGAGTTGGACAGGGGCTACGAGCAGTACTTC TRBJ2-7 TRBD1 TRBV29-1 few
CASSYEVPIGNQPQHF TGTGCCAGCAGTTACGAAGTGCCGATAGGCAATCAGCCCCAGCATTTT TRBJ1-5 NA TRBV6-2/TRBV6-3 few
CASSQDYPGEQFF TGCGCCAGCAGCCAAGATTACCCAGGTGAGCAGTTCTTC TRBJ2-1 NA TRBV4-1 NA
CSASSAASGTDTQYF TGCAGTGCTTCTAGCGCCGCAAGTGGCACAGATACGCAGTATTTT TRBJ2-3 NA TRBV20-1 NA
CASTSSTSGTDEQFF TGCGCCAGCACCAGTTCGACTAGCGGGACCGATGAGCAGTTCTTC TRBJ2-1 TRBD2 TRBV5-1 many
CASSQGTGSGPLHF TGTGCCAGCAGCCAAGGGACAGGCTCGGGACCCCTCCACTTT TRBJ1-6 TRBD1 TRBV7-6 NA
CASSRQNEKLFF TGTGCCAGCAGCCGACAGAATGAAAAACTGTTTTTT TRBJ1-4 NA TRBV7-9 NA
CASSYRDRGPETQYF TGTGCCAGCTCATACCGGGACAGGGGGCCCGAGACCCAGTACTTC TRBJ2-5 TRBD1 TRBV18 many
CASSLDRPVWQETQYF TGTGCCAGCAGCTTAGATCGACCCGTCTGGCAGGAGACCCAGTACTTC TRBJ2-5 NA TRBV11-2 many
CASSPLQQGRNEQFF TGTGCCAGCAGTCCTCTCCAACAGGGGAGGAATGAGCAGTTCTTC TRBJ2-1 NA TRBV6-1 NA
CASSIHREAGQFF TGTGCCAGCAGCATCCACCGCGAGGCTGGGCAGTTCTTC TRBJ2-1 NA TRBV11-3 many
CSVVFAGGTYNEQFF TGCAGTGTTGTTTTCGCGGGAGGGACCTACAATGAGCAGTTCTTC TRBJ2-1 TRBD2 TRBV20-1 few
CASSSVAGLKQQNF TGTGCCAGCAGTTCAGTGGCAGGGCTTAAGCAGCAGAACTTC TRBJ2-7 NA TRBV28 NA
CASSQELGPYEQYF TGTGCCAGCAGTCAGGAGTTAGGGCCATACGAGCAGTACTTC TRBJ2-7 NA TRBV14 few
CASSEEAGTEAFF TGTGCCAGCAGTGAAGAAGCAGGGACTGAAGCTTTCTTT TRBJ1-1 NA TRBV2 many
CATEDGSSTDTQYF TGTGCCACCGAGGACGGTTCTAGCACAGATACGCAGTATTTT TRBJ2-3 NA TRBV19 NA
CASSPGEGSYGYTF TGTGCCAGCAGCCCCGGGGAAGGGAGCTATGGCTACACCTTC TRBJ1-2 NA TRBV7-3 NA
CASAQGALGNTIYF TGTGCCAGCGCTCAGGGGGCACTTGGAAACACCATATATTTT TRBJ1-3 TRBD1 TRBV28 NA
CASSLSDRGTGELFF TGTGCCAGCAGCTTATCGGACAGGGGGACCGGGGAGCTGTTTTTT TRBJ2-2 TRBD1 TRBV11-2 NA
CASSLDVNQPQHF TGTGCCAGCAGCTTGGACGTCAATCAGCCCCAGCATTTT TRBJ1-5 NA TRBV5-4 few
CASSYGRDGNQPQHF TGTGCCAGCAGTTACGGACGGGATGGCAATCAGCCCCAGCATTTT TRBJ1-5 NA TRBV6-5 few
CASSAYNRGRRGYTF TGTGCCAGCAGTGCCTACAACAGGGGGCGACGGGGCTACACCTTC TRBJ1-2 TRBD1 TRBV25-1 NA
CASSSTRPSVYGYTF TGTGCCAGCAGCAGCACCCGACCATCAGTCTATGGCTACACCTTC TRBJ1-2 NA TRBV12-3/TRBV12-4 NA
CASSVRSSGTNEQFF TGTGCCAGTAGTGTCAGAAGCTCAGGGACCAATGAGCAGTTCTTC TRBJ2-1 NA TRBV19 few
CASRGTGGARETQYF TGTGCCAGCAGGGGGACAGGGGGCGCGCGGGAGACCCAGTACTTC TRBJ2-5 TRBD1 TRBV2 NA
CASSSLTGLRQSSNQPQHF TGTGCCAGCAGTTCTTTGACAGGCCTAAGGCAGTCTAGCAATCAGCCCCAGCATTTT TRBJ1-5 NA TRBV28 many
CVSGGGREQYF TGTGTCAGCGGGGGAGGGCGGGAGCAGTACTTC TRBJ2-7 TRBD2 TRBV6-1 few
CSAPDRIGSEQYF TGCAGTGCCCCGGACCGCATTGGCAGCGAGCAGTACTTC TRBJ2-7 NA TRBV20-1 NA
CATSPQQGARGYTF TGTGCCACCAGCCCACAACAAGGGGCCCGAGGCTACACCTTC TRBJ1-2 NA TRBV15 NA
CASSLRYENYGYTF TGTGCCAGCAGCTTACGGTACGAAAACTATGGCTACACCTTC TRBJ1-2 NA TRBV11-2 many
CAIRLAGEGDTQYF TGTGCCATCAGACTAGCGGGAGAGGGAGATACGCAGTATTTT TRBJ2-3 TRBD2 TRBV10-3 NA
CSARDLSGMSTDTQYF TGCAGTGCTAGAGACCTCTCCGGGATGAGCACAGATACGCAGTATTTT TRBJ2-3 NA TRBV20-1 many
CASSTSGRFHNEQFF TGTGCCAGCAGTACTAGCGGGAGGTTCCACAATGAGCAGTTCTTC TRBJ2-1 TRBD2 TRBV28 many
CASSPWTETSYEQYF TGTGCCAGCAGCCCCTGGACAGAAACATCCTACGAGCAGTACTTC TRBJ2-7 NA TRBV11-3 many
CASSLVGVNSYEQYF TGTGCCAGCAGCCTAGTAGGGGTGAACTCCTACGAGCAGTACTTC TRBJ2-7 NA TRBV7-9 many
CASSPGGRSSYEQYF TGTGCCAGCAGCCCTGGCGGGCGAAGCTCCTACGAGCAGTACTTC TRBJ2-7 NA TRBV5-4 few
CASSEAPGGGETQYF TGTGCCAGCAGTGAAGCGCCCGGGGGAGGTGAGACCCAGTACTTC TRBJ2-5 NA TRBV2 many
CASSGTGGAQPQHF TGTGCCAGCAGTGGGACAGGGGGCGCTCAGCCCCAGCATTTT TRBJ1-5 TRBD1 TRBV6-1 many
CASSIRRFPNTGELFF TGTGCCAGTAGTATCCGGAGGTTCCCGAACACCGGGGAGCTGTTTTTT TRBJ2-2 NA TRBV19 many